The source of this T cell receptor (beta chain) is a study of PD-1 blockade in classical Hodgkin lymphoma. Study at large: Administration of nivolumab to patients was at 3 mg/kg intravenously every 2 weeks.

Exposure to brentuximab vedotin varied, and each patient had relapsed following autologous stem cell transplantation. Best overall response was complete response, partial response or progressive disease in these relapsed/refractory classical Hodgkin lymphoma patients. This CDR3 region has 16 residues. Germline V gives CDR1 MDHEN, CDR2 SYDVKM. The ends were cut back, 1 base at V and 1 base at J, with 11 bases in the middle. Profiled with immunoSEQ multiplex PCR; TCRdb holds only in-frame clones, not every one. The data hold almost 100,000 clones, with around 90% observed a single time. Sequenced material: peripheral blood mononuclear cells (PBMCs), taken at baseline. The chain links TRBV28 to TRBJ1-5; D is perhaps TRBD1 (5 bases). This sequence was found in a human donor with classical Hodgkin lymphoma. This CDR3 is CASSLYKGTSNQPQHF. In DNA, the CDR3 is TGTGCCAGCAGTTTATATAAGGGGACGAGCAATCAGCCCCAGCATTTT. The variable domain in full, completed from reference TRBV28 and TRBJ1-5, reads DVKVTQSSRYLVKRTGEKVFLECVQDMDHENMFWYRQDPGLGLRLIYFSYDVKMKEKGDIPEGYSVSREKKERFSLILESASTNQTSMYLCASSLYKGTSNQPQHFGDGTRLSIL.